The 17 T cell receptor beta chains in this list originate from one sample, sequenced in a study of cytomegalovirus exposure and HLA in healthy donors. The PCR employed 60 Vbeta primers together with 13 Jbeta primers. This table comes from immunoSEQ multiplex PCR, and its TCRdb copy is limited to in-frame clones, with some not included. The sample contains about 110,000 clones, roughly 80% of which appear only once. The sequenced sample was PBMCs. The receptors come from a woman between 35 and 50 years old in good health and CMV-seropositive.

V gene TRBV7-6 combines with J gene TRBJ2-1, with 7 bases that match TRBD1. This CDR3 is built from 16 residues. Unmatched junction bases numbered 10, after V lost 4 bases and J lost 4 bases. Per the germline V gene, CDR1 is SGHVS and CDR2 is FNYEAQ. CDR3 residues: CASSSKVRDSYNEQFF. CDR3 in DNA: TGTGCCAGCAGCTCAAAGGTACGGGACAGTTACAATGAGCAGTTCTTC.

The gene calls are TRBV7-2 and TRBJ2-7; the D gene is possibly TRBD1 (6 bases). This CDR3 is built from 15 residues. The germline V gene has CDR1 SGHTA and CDR2 FQGNSA. Trimming left V 3 bases short and J 2 bases short, with 14 bases between. The CDR3 DNA reads as TGTGCCAGCAGCTTTGCCCCCAGGGGCCCCTACGAGCAGTACTTC. Protein product: CASSFAPRGPYEQYF.

The chain uses TRBV10-3 and TRBJ2-3, with TRBD2 matching 8 bases. Germline V CDR1 and CDR2: ENHRY, SYGVKD. Trimming cost V 10 bases and J 0 bases; bases outside gene matches: 6. CDR3 length equals 14 residues. DNA for the CDR3: TGTGCCACAAAAACGGGGGGGAGCACAGATACGCAGTATTTT. Residues: CATKTGGSTDTQYF.

This chain connects TRBV7-5 to TRBJ1-2; TRBD1 was called by the table and not checked on the DNA. TRBV7-5 is noted as a pseudogene. The CDR3 sequence is 17 residues long. CDR3 protein: CARSLPPGQGAKEGYTF. CDR3 coding DNA: TGTGCCAGAAGCTTGCCTCCGGGACAGGGGGCAAAAGAGGGCTACACCTTC.

J is TRBJ1-1 and V is TRBV5-4; 10 bases are a match to TRBD1. There are 16 residues in the CDR3. The germline V gene has CDR1 SGHNT and CDR2 YYREEE (reference sequence). With 4 bases clipped from V and 1 base from J, the junction kept 7 bases outside the gene matches. The CDR3 region has the DNA TGTGCCAGCAGCCGGAACCGGGACAGGGGGAACACTGAAGCTTTCTTT. Residues: CASSRNRDRGNTEAFF.

V usage is TRBV7-9 and J usage is TRBJ1-6; possible D gene TRBD1, 5 bases. Trimming removed 3 bases at V and 11 bases at J, with 11 bases between. CDR3 length: 13 residues. Germline V lookup: CDR1 SEHNR, CDR2 FQNEAQ (reference sequence). The CDR3 DNA sequence: TGTGCCAGCAGCTTTGCAGGGTACCCACCCCTCCACTTT. This encodes CASSFAGYPPLHF.

The chain couples TRBV29-1 to TRBJ2-5; D not certain. The CDR3 contains 12 residues. The V end was cut by 4 bases, the J end by 1 base, with 7 bases between. Germline V gives CDR1 SQVTM, CDR2 ANQGSEA. The CDR3 is CSVVLIQETQYF. For the CDR3, the DNA is TGCAGCGTTGTGCTAATCCAAGAGACCCAGTACTTC.

The chain has TRBV7-9 and TRBJ2-7, with 9 nucleotides matching TRBD1. The trim removed 1 base at V and 4 bases at J, leaving 8 bases unmatched. The CDR3 runs to 16 residues. CDR1 and CDR2 (germline): SEHNR, FQNEAQ (reference sequence). CDR3 in amino acids: CASSLDTGTGTYEQYF. DNA of the CDR3: TGTGCCAGCAGCTTAGACACCGGGACAGGGACGTACGAGCAGTACTTC.

The chain links TRBV9 to TRBJ2-7, with 11 bases that match TRBD2. CDR3 length: 18 residues. In germline, CDR1 is SGDLS, CDR2 YYNGEE. V shed 1 base and J 3 bases; nucleotides not matched to a gene: 12. Here the CDR3 reads CASSVRPSTSGAYYEQYF. CDR3 nucleotide sequence: TGTGCCAGCAGCGTAAGGCCCTCGACTAGCGGGGCCTACTACGAGCAGTACTTC.

The V gene is TRBV27, the J gene TRBJ1-2; D call uncertain. CDR1 is MNHEY and CDR2 is SMNVEV in the germline V gene (reference sequence). V was cut by 11 bases and J by 4 bases, with 17 bases left in between. The CDR3 has 13 amino acids. This chain's CDR3 is CALPSISLYGYTF. DNA of the CDR3: TGTGCCCTACCATCTATCTCGCTCTATGGCTACACCTTC.

This clone was detected a few times. CDR3 nucleotides: TGTGCCAGAGAACAGGGGTTGAACACTGAAGCTTTCTTT. It codes for CAREQGLNTEAFF. The V call is TRBV2, the J call TRBJ1-1; 7 nucleotides line up with TRBD1. From germline, CDR1 is SNHLY and CDR2 FYNNEI. The CDR3 totals 13 residues. With V trimmed by 9 bases and J by 0 bases, 4 bases remained unmatched.

This sequence joins TRBV7-9 and TRBJ2-3; D unclear. V lost 5 bases and J lost 2, with 5 bases in between. In germline, CDR1 is SEHNR, CDR2 FQNEAQ (reference sequence). The CDR3 is made up of 12 amino acids. DNA for the CDR3: TGTGCCAGCAGCCAATCCACAGATACGCAGTATTTT. Residues: CASSQSTDTQYF.

This clone appeared a few times. The chain joins TRBV7-9 to TRBJ2-7, with D possibly being TRBD2 (5 bases). In germline, CDR1 is SEHNR, CDR2 FQNEAQ (reference sequence). The CDR3 totals 12 residues. Trimming shortened V by 2 bases and J by 5 bases, and 7 bases separated the two germline ends. The CDR3 coding sequence is TGTGCCAGCAGCTTATCCGGGGACGAGCAGTACTTC. Its translation is CASSLSGDEQYF.

The V call is TRBV28, the J call TRBJ1-2; no clear D. Trimming stripped 5 bases from V and 5 bases from J, with 15 bases between. CDR3 length equals 14 residues. Germline-derived CDR1 and CDR2 are MDHEN and SYDVKM. DNA of the CDR3: TGTGCCAGCAGTGCCTACCGGACTGCATATGGCTACACCTTC. Protein: CASSAYRTAYGYTF.

This chain links TRBV18 with TRBJ1-2; D is perhaps TRBD1 (6 bases). The CDR3 consists of 14 residues. Germline V CDR1 and CDR2: KGHSH, LQKENI. Trimming left V 3 bases short and J 7 bases short, with 15 bases between. The CDR3 DNA follows: TGTGCCAGCTCACCCCCTCACAGGGCGGCTGGCTACACCTTC. This sequence encodes CASSPPHRAAGYTF.

This chain links TRBV23-1 with TRBJ2-3; 9 nucleotides line up with TRBD1. TRBV23-1 is flagged as an ORF with uncertain function. J lost 10 bases, V lost 11 bases, and 13 bases had no gene match. The CDR3 is 13 amino acids. For the CDR3, the DNA is TGCGCCCGGTGGCCCCGGGACAGGGCTGCGCAGTATTTT. As protein: CARWPRDRAAQYF.

A word on this clone: A junction boundary mismatches the germline segment, possibly from a read error. V gene TRBV6-6 combines with J gene TRBJ2-5, with 10 bases identical to TRBD1. Per the germline V gene, CDR1 is MNHNY and CDR2 is SVGAGI (reference sequence). The CDR3 has 15 amino acids. CDR3 DNA sequence: TGTGCCAGCAGTAACTCCGGGACAGGGGTCCCGACCCAGTACTTC. Translation: CASSNSGTGVPTQYF.